These T cell receptor beta chains were read from a single sample in a study of blood T cell repertoires in COVID-19. The data were produced by immunoSEQ multiplex PCR, yet TCRdb's version contains in-frame clones alone and is incomplete. The data contain around 700,000 clones, about 90% of them singletons. Sequencing was done on a sample of peripheral blood. These TCRs come from a woman aged 18-29 years with acute or convalescent COVID-19. The CDR3 runs from the conserved cysteine through the conserved F or W. The order of the fields is CDR3 length, V gene, clone size, D gene, J gene, CDR3 protein, CDR3 DNA. The D gene is left open where the match is weak. Rows give clone size only sometimes, using once, few, many, or a class for an expanded clone.

cdr3_length: 11
v_call: TRBV12-5
clone_size: -
d_call: -
j_call: TRBJ1-2
cdr3_aa: CASGFGGGYTF
cdr3_nt: TGTGCTAGTGGTTTCGGGGGGGGCTACACCTTC

cdr3_length: 11
v_call: TRBV12-5
clone_size: -
d_call: -
j_call: TRBJ2-3
cdr3_aa: CASGRGDTQYF
cdr3_nt: TGTGCTAGTGGGAGGGGGGATACGCAGTATTTT

cdr3_length: 15
v_call: TRBV21-1
clone_size: -
d_call: -
j_call: TRBJ1-2
cdr3_aa: CASSKPRDREDGYTF
cdr3_nt: TGTGCCAGCAGCAAACCCCGGGACAGGGAGGATGGCTACACCTTC

cdr3_length: 15
v_call: TRBV6-5
clone_size: -
d_call: TRBD1
j_call: TRBJ1-1
cdr3_aa: CATLGTGRIPAEAFF
cdr3_nt: TGTGCCACCCTAGGGACAGGGAGAATTCCCGCTGAAGCTTTCTTT

cdr3_length: 15
v_call: TRBV27
clone_size: -
d_call: -
j_call: TRBJ1-2
cdr3_aa: CASSPLPRAHYGYTF
cdr3_nt: TGTGCCAGCAGTCCCCTCCCGAGGGCCCACTATGGCTACACCTTC

cdr3_length: 13
v_call: TRBV30
clone_size: -
d_call: TRBD1
j_call: TRBJ1-2
cdr3_aa: CAWSQGDGYGYTF
cdr3_nt: TGTGCCTGGAGTCAGGGGGATGGCTATGGCTACACCTTC

cdr3_length: 18
v_call: TRBV12-2
clone_size: few
d_call: -
j_call: TRBJ1-2
cdr3_aa: CASRLAFRAQREGDGYTF
cdr3_nt: TGTGCAAGTCGCTTAGCGTTTCGGGCCCAACGAGAAGGGGATGGCTACACCTTC

cdr3_length: 12
v_call: TRBV29-1
clone_size: -
d_call: -
j_call: TRBJ2-1
cdr3_aa: CSVVAGVHEQFF
cdr3_nt: TGCAGCGTTGTGGCAGGGGTCCATGAGCAGTTCTTC

cdr3_length: 16
v_call: TRBV2
clone_size: -
d_call: TRBD2
j_call: TRBJ2-7
cdr3_aa: CASSEAGWEGPYEQYF
cdr3_nt: TGTGCCAGCAGTGAAGCCGGCTGGGAGGGCCCCTACGAGCAGTACTTC

cdr3_length: 17
v_call: TRBV7-2
clone_size: -
d_call: TRBD1
j_call: TRBJ1-1
cdr3_aa: CASSLRPFQGVHTEAFF
cdr3_nt: TGTGCCAGCAGCTTAAGGCCCTTTCAGGGGGTACACACTGAAGCTTTCTTT

cdr3_length: 17
v_call: TRBV5-1
clone_size: -
d_call: TRBD1
j_call: TRBJ2-7
cdr3_aa: CASSLGTGAGALYEQYF
cdr3_nt: TGCGCCAGCAGCTTGGGGACAGGGGCGGGGGCCCTCTACGAGCAGTACTTC

cdr3_length: 15
v_call: TRBV10-2
clone_size: -
d_call: TRBD1
j_call: TRBJ1-1
cdr3_aa: CASSGWDRGRTEAFF
cdr3_nt: TGCGCCAGCAGTGGGTGGGACAGGGGGCGGACTGAAGCTTTCTTT

cdr3_length: 13
v_call: TRBV7-6
clone_size: -
d_call: -
j_call: TRBJ1-1
cdr3_aa: CASSVGEAIEAFF
cdr3_nt: TGTGCCAGCAGCGTAGGGGAGGCCATTGAAGCTTTCTTT

cdr3_length: 13
v_call: TRBV9
clone_size: -
d_call: -
j_call: TRBJ1-1
cdr3_aa: CASSVVSRTEAFF
cdr3_nt: TGTGCCAGCAGCGTAGTATCGCGAACTGAAGCTTTCTTT

cdr3_length: 15
v_call: TRBV2
clone_size: few
d_call: -
j_call: TRBJ2-7
cdr3_aa: CASSEEAGSPYEQYF
cdr3_nt: TGTGCCAGCAGTGAAGAGGCAGGGTCCCCCTACGAGCAGTACTTC

cdr3_length: 15
v_call: TRBV4-1
clone_size: -
d_call: TRBD1
j_call: TRBJ1-5
cdr3_aa: CASSPSQGVGQPQHF
cdr3_nt: TGCGCCAGCAGCCCCTCCCAGGGGGTAGGTCAGCCCCAGCATTTT

cdr3_length: 15
v_call: TRBV15
clone_size: -
d_call: TRBD1
j_call: TRBJ1-2
cdr3_aa: CATSGRQGLGYGYTF
cdr3_nt: TGTGCCACCAGCGGGAGACAGGGCTTAGGCTATGGCTACACCTTC

cdr3_length: 13
v_call: TRBV6-5
clone_size: -
d_call: -
j_call: TRBJ2-1
cdr3_aa: CASSYGAPNEQFF
cdr3_nt: TGTGCCAGCAGTTACGGGGCACCGAATGAGCAGTTCTTC

cdr3_length: 16
v_call: TRBV11-3
clone_size: -
d_call: -
j_call: TRBJ2-1
cdr3_aa: CASSSKQGSSYNEQFF
cdr3_nt: TGTGCCAGCAGCTCCAAACAGGGAAGCTCCTACAATGAGCAGTTCTTC

cdr3_length: 11
v_call: TRBV6-5
clone_size: -
d_call: -
j_call: TRBJ1-1
cdr3_aa: CASSQSGAAFF
cdr3_nt: TGTGCCAGCAGCCAAAGCGGGGCAGCTTTCTTT

cdr3_length: 14
v_call: TRBV30
clone_size: -
d_call: -
j_call: TRBJ1-4
cdr3_aa: CAWSVRTDNEKLFF
cdr3_nt: TGTGCCTGGAGTGTTAGGACAGATAATGAAAAACTGTTTTTT

cdr3_length: 15
v_call: TRBV28
clone_size: -
d_call: TRBD1
j_call: TRBJ2-7
cdr3_aa: CASSLFGTGIYEQYF
cdr3_nt: TGTGCCAGCAGTTTATTTGGGACAGGGATTTACGAGCAGTACTTC

cdr3_length: 13
v_call: TRBV2
clone_size: -
d_call: TRBD1
j_call: TRBJ2-1
cdr3_aa: CARTQGIYNEQFF
cdr3_nt: TGTGCCAGGACACAGGGGATTTACAATGAGCAGTTCTTC

cdr3_length: 13
v_call: TRBV29-1
clone_size: -
d_call: -
j_call: TRBJ1-4
cdr3_aa: CSAEGGKGEKLFF
cdr3_nt: TGCAGCGCCGAAGGGGGAAAAGGTGAAAAACTGTTTTTT

cdr3_length: 17
v_call: TRBV4-1
clone_size: -
d_call: TRBD1
j_call: TRBJ2-1
cdr3_aa: CASSQAPEPQGWNEQFF
cdr3_nt: TGCGCCAGCAGCCAAGCCCCAGAGCCACAGGGGTGGAATGAGCAGTTCTTC

cdr3_length: 13
v_call: TRBV11-3
clone_size: few
d_call: -
j_call: TRBJ1-1
cdr3_aa: CASSFGGNTEAFF
cdr3_nt: TGTGCCAGCAGCTTCGGGGGGAACACTGAAGCTTTCTTT

cdr3_length: 16
v_call: TRBV9
clone_size: -
d_call: -
j_call: TRBJ2-5
cdr3_aa: CASSTPRGAAQETQYF
cdr3_nt: TGTGCCAGCAGCACCCCCCGCGGGGCAGCCCAAGAGACCCAGTACTTC

cdr3_length: 15
v_call: TRBV5-1
clone_size: -
d_call: -
j_call: TRBJ1-1
cdr3_aa: CASSLAVSSGGEAFF
cdr3_nt: TGCGCCAGCAGCTTGGCCGTGAGCAGCGGGGGTGAAGCTTTCTTT

cdr3_length: 17
v_call: TRBV7-2
clone_size: -
d_call: TRBD1
j_call: TRBJ1-4
cdr3_aa: CASSQDRGANVNEKLFF
cdr3_nt: TGTGCCAGCAGCCAGGACAGGGGGGCAAACGTTAATGAAAAACTGTTTTTT

cdr3_length: 16
v_call: TRBV9
clone_size: -
d_call: -
j_call: TRBJ1-1
cdr3_aa: CASSVVDQGKGTEAFF
cdr3_nt: TGTGCCAGCAGCGTAGTGGACCAGGGGAAAGGGACTGAAGCTTTCTTT

cdr3_length: 14
v_call: TRBV2
clone_size: -
d_call: -
j_call: TRBJ1-5
cdr3_aa: CASSDFGGSQPQHF
cdr3_nt: TGTGCCAGCAGTGACTTCGGGGGGAGTCAGCCCCAGCATTTT

cdr3_length: 15
v_call: TRBV19
clone_size: -
d_call: TRBD2
j_call: TRBJ2-1
cdr3_aa: CASSMEGGGANEQFF
cdr3_nt: TGTGCCAGTAGTATGGAAGGCGGGGGGGCGAATGAGCAGTTCTTC

cdr3_length: 14
v_call: TRBV30
clone_size: -
d_call: TRBD1
j_call: TRBJ1-2
cdr3_aa: CAWSGTGANYGYTF
cdr3_nt: TGTGCCTGGAGTGGGACAGGAGCTAACTATGGCTACACCTTC

cdr3_length: 19
v_call: TRBV27
clone_size: -
d_call: TRBD1
j_call: TRBJ2-6
cdr3_aa: CASSFLPGQGRGGANVLTF
cdr3_nt: TGTGCCAGCAGTTTTCTTCCGGGACAGGGGAGAGGCGGGGCCAACGTCCTGACTTTC

cdr3_length: 15
v_call: TRBV7-8
clone_size: once
d_call: TRBD1
j_call: TRBJ1-3
cdr3_aa: CASSPDRVAGNTIYF
cdr3_nt: TGTGCCAGCAGCCCGGACAGGGTAGCCGGAAACACCATATATTTT

cdr3_length: 14
v_call: TRBV5-1
clone_size: -
d_call: TRBD1
j_call: TRBJ1-6
cdr3_aa: CASSEGTDNSPLHF
cdr3_nt: TGCGCCAGCAGCGAGGGGACAGATAATTCACCCCTCCACTTT

cdr3_length: 15
v_call: TRBV5-1
clone_size: -
d_call: -
j_call: TRBJ2-1
cdr3_aa: CASSLYSSSYNEQFF
cdr3_nt: TGCGCCAGCAGCTTGTATTCTAGCTCCTACAATGAGCAGTTCTTC

cdr3_length: 14
v_call: TRBV18
clone_size: -
d_call: TRBD1
j_call: TRBJ1-4
cdr3_aa: CASSPTGSSEKLFF
cdr3_nt: TGTGCCAGCTCACCGACAGGGTCGAGTGAAAAACTGTTTTTT

cdr3_length: 16
v_call: TRBV5-1
clone_size: -
d_call: TRBD1
j_call: TRBJ1-6
cdr3_aa: CASSKTGFSYNSPLHF
cdr3_nt: TGCGCCAGCAGCAAGACAGGGTTCTCCTATAATTCACCCCTCCACTTT

cdr3_length: 19
v_call: TRBV10-3
clone_size: -
d_call: -
j_call: TRBJ2-7
cdr3_aa: CAISDYLGESAGQNYEQYF
cdr3_nt: TGTGCCATCAGTGATTATCTCGGGGAGAGCGCGGGTCAGAACTACGAGCAGTACTTC

cdr3_length: 17
v_call: TRBV19
clone_size: -
d_call: TRBD1
j_call: TRBJ2-1
cdr3_aa: CASSSPFGQGARNEQFF
cdr3_nt: TGTGCCAGTAGTTCACCCTTTGGACAGGGGGCGCGTAATGAGCAGTTCTTC

cdr3_length: 15
v_call: TRBV6-5
clone_size: -
d_call: TRBD1
j_call: TRBJ1-5
cdr3_aa: CASTGTGFSNQPQHF
cdr3_nt: TGTGCCAGCACCGGGACAGGGTTTAGCAATCAGCCCCAGCATTTT

cdr3_length: 16
v_call: TRBV29-1
clone_size: -
d_call: -
j_call: TRBJ1-2
cdr3_aa: CSVEDRAGLTNYGYTF
cdr3_nt: TGCAGCGTTGAAGATCGAGCAGGGTTGACTAACTATGGCTACACCTTC

cdr3_length: 13
v_call: TRBV7-2
clone_size: -
d_call: -
j_call: TRBJ1-1
cdr3_aa: CASSLRRNTEAFF
cdr3_nt: TGTGCCAGCAGCTTAAGGAGGAACACTGAAGCTTTCTTT

cdr3_length: 13
v_call: TRBV6-6
clone_size: -
d_call: -
j_call: TRBJ1-2
cdr3_aa: CASSGQSEPGYTF
cdr3_nt: TGTGCCAGCAGTGGACAATCCGAACCTGGCTACACCTTC

cdr3_length: 13
v_call: TRBV7-2
clone_size: -
d_call: TRBD1
j_call: TRBJ2-7
cdr3_aa: CASSLDRGGEQYF
cdr3_nt: TGTGCCAGCAGCCTGGACAGGGGTGGCGAGCAGTACTTC

cdr3_length: 15
v_call: TRBV24-1
clone_size: -
d_call: -
j_call: TRBJ2-2
cdr3_aa: CATSDFRESTGELFF
cdr3_nt: TGTGCCACCAGTGATTTTAGAGAGTCCACCGGGGAGCTGTTTTTT

cdr3_length: 15
v_call: TRBV11-2
clone_size: -
d_call: -
j_call: TRBJ1-2
cdr3_aa: CASSLVRGTNYGYTF
cdr3_nt: TGTGCCAGCAGCTTAGTCCGGGGTACTAACTATGGCTACACCTTC

cdr3_length: 11
v_call: TRBV6-4
clone_size: -
d_call: -
j_call: TRBJ1-6
cdr3_aa: CASGLNSPLHF
cdr3_nt: TGTGCCAGCGGTCTAAATTCACCCCTCCACTTT

cdr3_length: 16
v_call: TRBV2
clone_size: -
d_call: TRBD1
j_call: TRBJ2-2
cdr3_aa: CASIRTGRPSFGELFF
cdr3_nt: TGTGCCAGCATCCGGACAGGCCGACCCTCATTCGGGGAGCTGTTTTTT

cdr3_length: 15
v_call: TRBV12-5
clone_size: -
d_call: TRBD1
j_call: TRBJ1-2
cdr3_aa: CASGTPGQGTYGYTF
cdr3_nt: TGTGCTAGTGGTACACCGGGACAGGGGACCTATGGCTACACCTTC

cdr3_length: 15
v_call: TRBV6-4
clone_size: few
d_call: -
j_call: TRBJ2-2
cdr3_aa: CASSVGSGNTGELFF
cdr3_nt: TGTGCCAGCAGTGTTGGGAGCGGAAACACCGGGGAGCTGTTTTTT

cdr3_length: 12
v_call: TRBV6-5
clone_size: -
d_call: TRBD1
j_call: TRBJ2-1
cdr3_aa: CASSDRVDEQFF
cdr3_nt: TGTGCCAGCAGCGACAGGGTAGATGAGCAGTTCTTC

cdr3_length: 14
v_call: TRBV18
clone_size: -
d_call: TRBD1
j_call: TRBJ2-1
cdr3_aa: CASSPGQALNEQFF
cdr3_nt: TGTGCCAGCTCACCCGGACAGGCTCTCAATGAGCAGTTCTTC